The 21 T cell receptor beta chains below come from one sample, sequenced in a study of CD8 T cells in ankylosing spondylitis. Broader study findings: Within ankylosing spondylitis blood, a TCR beta motif made up of seven to nine highly homologous variants appeared to be characteristic.

Antigens of these TCRs are unknown. TCRdb analysed the 5' RACE reads with MiXCR anew, one entry per CDR3 protein. The data contain just under 550,000 distinct CDR3 sequences, approximately 11% of them singletons. Source material: blood, either unsorted or a sorted T cell fraction (not recorded which). All receptors derive from a male donor with ankylosing spondylitis.

The V gene is TRBV27, the J gene TRBJ1-2; perhaps TRBD1 as D (6 bases). The germline CDR1 and CDR2 sequences are MNHEY and SMNVEV (reference sequence). This CDR3 is built from 14 residues. V shed 5 bases and J shed 0 bases, with 10 bases lying between them. As DNA, the CDR3 is TGTGCCAGCAGTCGAGGGGGAGCTAACTATGGCTACACCTTC. It yields the protein CASSRGGANYGYTF.

The V call is TRBV20-1, the J call TRBJ2-1, with TRBD1 matching over 7 bases. The CDR3 is 14 amino acids. Per germline, CDR1 DFQATT and CDR2 SNEGSKA (reference sequence). V was pared by 4 bases and J by 4 bases, with 7 bases of the junction left unmatched. The CDR3 protein is CSATGTDLYNEQFF. In DNA form, the CDR3 reads TGCAGTGCTACCGGGACAGATCTATACAATGAGCAGTTCTTC.

The table lists this clonotype with a few counts. This chain links TRBV27 with TRBJ2-3; D remains ambiguous. The V gene lost 6 bases and the J gene lost 3 bases, with 13 bases spanning the gap. Germline V CDR1 and CDR2: MNHEY, SMNVEV (reference sequence). This CDR3 is 14 amino acids long. CDR3 coding DNA: TGTGCCAGCAGCCTATTCCAGAGGACAGATACGCAGTATTTT. It specifies CASSLFQRTDTQYF.

Worth noting for this clonotype: Possible read error: a much larger clone is one base away. The chain has TRBV24-1 and TRBJ2-1, with 10 bases fitting TRBD2. V trimming: 3 bases; J trimming: 6 bases; junction bases outside the gene matches: 1. This CDR3 spans 14 amino acids. Per germline, CDR1 KGHDR and CDR2 SFDVKD. The CDR3 coding sequence is TGTGCCACCAGTGATCCTAGCGGGAGCAATGAGCAGTTCTTC. The encoded protein is CATSDPSGSNEQFF.

This clonotype appeared a few times. The V and J genes are TRBV7-9 and TRBJ2-6; D is uncertain. V lost 4 bases, J lost 2 bases, and 12 bases lay in between. The CDR3 is 16 residues long. The germline V gene has CDR1 SEHNR and CDR2 FQNEAQ (reference sequence). The chain's CDR3 is CASSWGRRAGANVLTF. Written as DNA, the CDR3 is TGTGCCAGCAGCTGGGGTAGGCGTGCTGGGGCCAACGTCCTGACTTTC.

This sequence joins TRBV5-1 and TRBJ1-6; TRBD1 might be the D (5 bases). CDR3 length: 15 residues. V lost 0 bases to trimming and J lost 5 bases, with 9 bases between them. CDR1 SGHRS and CDR2 YFSETQ come from the germline V gene. The CDR3 bases are TGCGCCAGCAGCTTGGCCGACAGAGATAATTCACCCCTCCACTTT. This gives the protein CASSLADRDNSPLHF.

The chain recombines TRBV7-2 with TRBJ1-5; 9 positions match TRBD1. The CDR3 loop spans 14 amino acids. The trim removed 5 bases at V and 7 bases at J, leaving 6 bases unmatched. Germline V lookup: CDR1 SGHTA, CDR2 FQGNSA. CDR3 sequence: CASSTTGGRQPQHF. CDR3 nucleotides: TGTGCCAGCAGCACTACAGGGGGCCGACAGCCCCAGCATTTT.

This clonotype has a count of ten or more. This chain joins TRBV12-3 or TRBV12-4 and TRBJ2-2; 7 positions agree with TRBD2. The CDR3 contains 16 residues. The junction had 10 bases not matched to a gene; V was cut back by 8 bases and J by 1 base. The CDR3 DNA is TGTGCCAGCGGGACGAGCGGGATAAAGAACACCGGGGAGCTGTTTTTT. This codes for CASGTSGIKNTGELFF.

This clonotype was seen only a few times. The J gene is TRBJ2-1, the V gene TRBV20-1, with 9 bases identical to TRBD1. This CDR3 region has 13 residues. From germline, CDR1 is DFQATT and CDR2 SNEGSKA (reference sequence). The V segment lost 5 bases and the J segment 4 bases; nucleotides outside the gene matches: 3. The CDR3 protein is CSAEGQGYNEQFF. The CDR3 DNA reads TGCAGTGCTGAGGGACAGGGTTACAATGAGCAGTTCTTC.

This clonotype was detected a few times. CDR3 sequence: CASSHPGPVAQYF. CDR3 bases: TGTGCCAGCAGCCACCCAGGTCCGGTGGCCCAGTACTTC. The rearrangement links TRBV12-3 or TRBV12-4 to TRBJ2-5; D gene ambiguous. This CDR3 is built from 13 residues. Deletions cut 6 bases from V and 9 bases from J, with 17 bases between.

This clonotype occurred a few times. The chain couples TRBV30 to TRBJ2-7, with TRBD2 as a possible D gene (5 bases). Trimming cost V 3 bases and J 2 bases, with 14 bases left between them. Germline CDR1 GTSNPN, CDR2 SVGIG (reference sequence). The CDR3 contains 14 residues. CDR3 residues: CAWSRGPDTYEQYF. The DNA of the CDR3 is TGTGCCTGGAGCCGAGGGCCCGACACCTACGAGCAGTACTTC.

This chain joins TRBV19 and TRBJ1-1; a possible D gene is TRBD1 (6 bases). The length of the CDR3 is 14 residues. Germline V gene data show CDR1 as LNHDA and CDR2 as SQIVND (reference sequence). V lost 6 bases and J 10 bases, leaving 21 bases between the germline ends. CDR3 region: CASSPIGGPAGAFF. The DNA of the CDR3 is TGTGCCAGTAGCCCGATCGGGGGGCCGGCCGGAGCTTTCTTT.

This clonotype was counted ten times or more. J is TRBJ1-2 and V is TRBV5-6; TRBD1 agrees at 9 bases. Germline CDR1 is SGHDT and CDR2 is YYEEEE. The V and J ends lost 3 bases and 6 bases, in that order; junction bases with no gene match: 9. The CDR3 totals 15 residues. This CDR3 is CASSSRDREENGYTF. CDR3 sequence (DNA): TGTGCCAGCAGCTCCCGGGACAGGGAAGAGAATGGCTACACCTTC.

This clonotype was observed a handful of times. This CDR3 is CSALLGGPSSYNSPLHF. The CDR3 DNA reads TGCAGCGCCCTATTGGGGGGCCCAAGCTCCTATAATTCACCCCTCCACTTT. V and J are TRBV29-1 and TRBJ1-6; the D gene is possibly TRBD1 (6 bases). CDR3 length: 17 residues. Per germline, CDR1 SQVTM and CDR2 ANQGSEA. V lost 7 bases to trimming and J lost 0 bases, with 19 bases between them.

Many counts were recorded for this clonotype. The chain combines TRBV27 with TRBJ2-1; D remains unclear. V lost 3 bases and J 5 bases, leaving 8 bases between the germline ends. There are 13 residues in the CDR3. In germline, CDR1 is MNHEY, CDR2 SMNVEV (reference sequence). In nucleotides, the CDR3 is TGTGCCAGCAGTTTCTGGCGTGACAATGAGCAGTTCTTC. As protein: CASSFWRDNEQFF.

The V and J genes are TRBV3-1 and TRBJ2-5; D not certain. V was pared by 4 bases and J by 3 bases, with 21 bases between. CDR3 length: 17 residues. Germline loops: CDR1 LGHDT, CDR2 YNNKEL (reference sequence). The DNA of the CDR3 is TGTGCCAGCAGCCCTGGACGGGCTAGTCGGGTGGAAGAGACCCAGTACTTC. This sequence encodes CASSPGRASRVEETQYF.

A few counts support this clonotype. The chain is built from TRBV6-1 and TRBJ2-1, with D uncertain. CDR1 and CDR2 (germline): MNHNS, SASEGT. This CDR3 is 15 amino acids long. V shed 3 bases and J shed 5 bases, with 14 bases lying between them. The CDR3 sequence: CASSDLGLLNNEQFF. For the CDR3, the DNA is TGTGCCAGCAGTGACCTAGGGCTATTGAACAATGAGCAGTTCTTC.

This clonotype occurred many times. J is TRBJ1-2 and V is TRBV5-6; D gene unclear. The ends were cut back, 2 bases at V and 6 bases at J, with 14 bases in the middle. This CDR3 comprises 14 residues. Germline V gene lookup returns CDR1 SGHDT and CDR2 YYEEEE. The CDR3, as DNA: TGTGCCAGCAGCTTTTTGACCGGTGCGGATGGCTACACCTTC. It is translated as CASSFLTGADGYTF.

The V and J genes are TRBV20-1 and TRBJ2-1; TRBD2 is a possible D gene (5 bases). This CDR3 has 17 amino acids. The V end was cut by 3 bases, the J end by 0 bases, with 18 bases between. CDR1 is DFQATT and CDR2 is SNEGSKA in the germline V gene (reference sequence). CDR3 coding DNA: TGCAGTGCTAGGCCTTGGCGGGCCCGTAGCTCCTACAATGAGCAGTTCTTC. Translated, it gives CSARPWRARSSYNEQFF.

The rearrangement uses TRBV12-3 or TRBV12-4 and TRBJ2-2; the D gene could be TRBD1 or TRBD2 (6 bases each). This CDR3 is built from 14 residues. V lost 7 bases and J lost 6, with 15 bases in between. The CDR3 protein is CASKDNREAGELFF. The CDR3 nucleotides read TGTGCCAGCAAAGATAACAGGGAGGCCGGGGAGCTGTTTTTT.

This clonotype was picked up a small number of times. The chain combines TRBV2 with TRBJ2-2; D is perhaps TRBD1 (5 bases). CDR1 is SNHLY and CDR2 is FYNNEI in the germline V gene. This CDR3 region has 13 residues. Trimming removed 2 bases from V and 6 bases from J, with 7 bases in between. CDR3 region: CASSETRAGELFF. CDR3 nucleotides: TGTGCCAGCAGTGAAACCAGGGCCGGGGAGCTGTTTTTT.